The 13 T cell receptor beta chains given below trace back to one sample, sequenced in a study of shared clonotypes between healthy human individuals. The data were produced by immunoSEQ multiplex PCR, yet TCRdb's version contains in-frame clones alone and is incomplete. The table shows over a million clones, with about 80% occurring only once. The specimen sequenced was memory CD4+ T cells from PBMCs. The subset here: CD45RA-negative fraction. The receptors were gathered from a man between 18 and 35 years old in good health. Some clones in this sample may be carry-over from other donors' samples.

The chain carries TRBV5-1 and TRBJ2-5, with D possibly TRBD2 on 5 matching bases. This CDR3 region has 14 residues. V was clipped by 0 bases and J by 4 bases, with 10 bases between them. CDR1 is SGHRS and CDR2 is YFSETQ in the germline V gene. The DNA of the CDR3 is TGCGCCAGCAGCTTGGTCGTTGCGGGAGAGACCCAGTACTTC. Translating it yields CASSLVVAGETQYF.

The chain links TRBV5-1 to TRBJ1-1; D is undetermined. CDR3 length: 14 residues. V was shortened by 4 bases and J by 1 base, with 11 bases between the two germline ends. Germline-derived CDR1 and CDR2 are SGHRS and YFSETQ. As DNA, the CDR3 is TGCGCCAGCAGCGAACGAAGTTCGAACACTGAAGCTTTCTTT. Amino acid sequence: CASSERSSNTEAFF.

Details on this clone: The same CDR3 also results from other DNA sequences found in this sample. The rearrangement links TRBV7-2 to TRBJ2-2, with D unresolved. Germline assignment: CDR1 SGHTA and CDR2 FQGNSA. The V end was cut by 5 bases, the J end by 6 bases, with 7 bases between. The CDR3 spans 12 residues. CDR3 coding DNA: TGTGCCAGCAGCCTCAATTCCGGGGAGCTGTTTTTT. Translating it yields CASSLNSGELFF.

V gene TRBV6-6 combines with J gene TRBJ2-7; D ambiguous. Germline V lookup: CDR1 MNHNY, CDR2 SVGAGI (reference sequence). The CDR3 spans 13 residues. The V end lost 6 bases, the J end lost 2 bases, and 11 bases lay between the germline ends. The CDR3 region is CASRGGDTYEQYF. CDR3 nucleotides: TGTGCCAGCAGGGGCGGTGATACCTACGAGCAGTACTTC.

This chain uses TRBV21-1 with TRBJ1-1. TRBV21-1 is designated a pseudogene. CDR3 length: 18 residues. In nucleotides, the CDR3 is TGTGCCAGCAGCACCCGCTACCGGGGAAGAGGGATGCGGACTGAAGCTTTCTTT. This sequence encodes CASSTRYRGRGMRTEAFF.

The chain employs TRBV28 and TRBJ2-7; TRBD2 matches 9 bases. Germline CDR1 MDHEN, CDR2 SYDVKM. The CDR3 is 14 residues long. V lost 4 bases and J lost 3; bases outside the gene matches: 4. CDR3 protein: CASSWLAGNYEQYF. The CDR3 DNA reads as TGTGCCAGCAGTTGGCTAGCGGGAAACTACGAGCAGTACTTC.

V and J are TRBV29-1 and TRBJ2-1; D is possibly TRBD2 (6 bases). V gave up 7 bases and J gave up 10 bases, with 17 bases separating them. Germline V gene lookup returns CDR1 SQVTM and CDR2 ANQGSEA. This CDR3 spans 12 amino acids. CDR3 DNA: TGCAGCGGGGGGGACGGTTACAGGGAGCAGTTCTTC. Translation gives CSGGDGYREQFF.

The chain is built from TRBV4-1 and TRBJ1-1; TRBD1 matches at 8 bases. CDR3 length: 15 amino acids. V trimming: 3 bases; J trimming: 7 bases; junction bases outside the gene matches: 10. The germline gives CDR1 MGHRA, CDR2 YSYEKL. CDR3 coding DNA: TGCGCCAGCAGCCAGGGGCGGCAGGGGGCGGTTGAAGCTTTCTTT. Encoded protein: CASSQGRQGAVEAFF.

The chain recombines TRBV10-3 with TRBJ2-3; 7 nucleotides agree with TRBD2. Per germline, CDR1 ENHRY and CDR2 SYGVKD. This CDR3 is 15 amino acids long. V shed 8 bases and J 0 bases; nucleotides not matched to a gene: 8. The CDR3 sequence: CAISGGLTSTDTQYF. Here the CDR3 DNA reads TGTGCCATCTCGGGGGGACTAACTAGCACAGATACGCAGTATTTT.

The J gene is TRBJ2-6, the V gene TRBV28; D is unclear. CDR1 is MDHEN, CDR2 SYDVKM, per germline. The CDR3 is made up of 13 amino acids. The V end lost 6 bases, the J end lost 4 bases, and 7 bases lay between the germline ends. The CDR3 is CASRLGGANVLTF. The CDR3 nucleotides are TGTGCCAGCAGGCTGGGAGGGGCCAACGTCCTGACTTTC.

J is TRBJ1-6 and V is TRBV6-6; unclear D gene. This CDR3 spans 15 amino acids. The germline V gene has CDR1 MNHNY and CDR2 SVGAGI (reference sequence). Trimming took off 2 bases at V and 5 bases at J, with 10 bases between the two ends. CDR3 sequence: CASSYAQADNSPLHF. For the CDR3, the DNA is TGTGCCAGCAGTTACGCGCAGGCCGATAATTCACCCCTCCACTTT.

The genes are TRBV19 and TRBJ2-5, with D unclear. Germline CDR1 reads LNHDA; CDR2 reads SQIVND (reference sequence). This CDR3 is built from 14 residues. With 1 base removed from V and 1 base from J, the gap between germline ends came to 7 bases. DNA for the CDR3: TGTGCCAGTAGTATAGGAACTGCCCAAGAGACCCAGTACTTC. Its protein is CASSIGTAQETQYF.

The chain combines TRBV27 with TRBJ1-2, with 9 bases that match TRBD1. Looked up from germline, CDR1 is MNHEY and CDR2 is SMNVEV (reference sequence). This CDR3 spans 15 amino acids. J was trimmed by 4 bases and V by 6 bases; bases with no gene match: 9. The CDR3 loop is CASSYRQGVGYGYTF. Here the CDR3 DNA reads TGTGCCAGCAGCTACAGACAGGGGGTGGGCTATGGCTACACCTTC.